The subject of this entry is one T cell receptor (beta chain). Its target is unknown. No infections or other immune events were documented during collection. These data come from a study of identifying expanded T cells in peripheral blood. This CDR3 has 13 residues. Germline values: CDR1 LNHNV, CDR2 YYDKDF (reference sequence). The V end was cut by 1 base, the J end by 8 bases, with 8 bases between. Whole-study results and caveats: Technical replicates showed approximately 1.2 changed clones; two weeks roughly 18; four weeks 19. Two-week clone count variance significantly increased as total template count grew.

The assay was immunoSEQ multiplex PCR, and TCRdb's table has in-frame clones only and misses some. The sample has over 80,000 clones; approximately 83% are singletons. This clonotype originated in a person aged 18-70 years in good health. The chain is built from TRBV15 and TRBJ1-4; unclear D gene. Material for sequencing was blood. CDR3 amino acids: CATSRVPSEKLFF. The CDR3 DNA sequence: TGTGCCACCAGCAGAGTCCCCAGCGAAAAACTGTTTTTT.